This T cell receptor beta chain was observed in a study of T cell responses to AZD1222 COVID-19 vaccine. Study observations and caveats: Clonal diversity was possibly underestimated, and the donors were mostly white British, with more females. Spike-specific TCR breadth and depth rose after two AZD1222 doses.

TCRdb's copy holds only in-frame clones and misses some; the assay was immunoSEQ multiplex PCR. The sample lists roughly 120,000 clones, roughly 90% occurring once. This clone was found once. The antigen remains unidentified. V lost 2 bases to trimming and J lost 4 bases; unmatched junction nucleotides: 5. The germline V gene has CDR1 SGHDT and CDR2 YYEEEE. The CDR3 extends over 14 amino acids. The chain recombines TRBV5-6 with TRBJ2-7; 8 nucleotides match TRBD1. This TCR was recovered from an adult in good health. The specimen was peripheral blood, collected on day 0 of AZD1222 vaccination. CDR3 residues: CASSFGQGRYEQYF. CDR3 bases: TGTGCCAGCAGCTTTGGACAGGGCCGGTACGAGCAGTACTTC.